This paragraph covers one TCR beta chain sequence. This sample is part of a study of blood T cell repertoires in COVID-19. About the study: COVID-19 samples, acute and convalescent, were from the United States, Italy and Spain. The cDNA or gDNA used as material had been derived from T cells, B-cell-depleted T cells, or PBMCs.

Authors' data handling: Reference gene primer amplification gave estimated nucleated cell counts. Profiling relied on immunoSEQ multiplex PCR, and the TCRdb table lists in-frame clones only, not all of them. The V and J calls and clone size come from that table; D and trimming were worked out from the DNA. The repertoire holds under 150,000 clones, around 84% seen once, with 3.4% in the top ten. V was clipped by 1 base and J by 0 bases, with 12 bases between them. This CDR3 spans 16 amino acids. Germline-derived CDR1 and CDR2 are SGHTA and FQGNSA. Sequenced sample: peripheral blood. The clonotype was recovered from a man aged 40-49 years with acute or convalescent COVID-19. This chain connects TRBV7-2 to TRBJ1-2; D call uncertain. Here the CDR3 reads CASSLVSGEANYGYTF. CDR3 coding DNA: TGTGCCAGCAGCTTAGTGTCAGGTGAAGCTAACTATGGCTACACCTTC.